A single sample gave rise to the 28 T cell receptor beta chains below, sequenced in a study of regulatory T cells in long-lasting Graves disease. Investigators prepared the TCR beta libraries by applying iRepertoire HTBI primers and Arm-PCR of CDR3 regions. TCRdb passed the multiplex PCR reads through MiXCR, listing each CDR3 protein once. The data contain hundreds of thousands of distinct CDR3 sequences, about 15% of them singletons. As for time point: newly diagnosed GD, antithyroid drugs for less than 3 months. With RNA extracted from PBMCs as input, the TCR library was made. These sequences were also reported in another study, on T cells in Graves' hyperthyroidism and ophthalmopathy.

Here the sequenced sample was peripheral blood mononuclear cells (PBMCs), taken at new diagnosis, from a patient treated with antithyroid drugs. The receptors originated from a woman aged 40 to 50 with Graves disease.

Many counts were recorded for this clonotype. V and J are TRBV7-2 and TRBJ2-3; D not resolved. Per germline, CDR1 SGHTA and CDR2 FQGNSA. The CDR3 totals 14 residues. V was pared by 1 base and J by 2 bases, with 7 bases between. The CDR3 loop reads CASSLGQNTDTQYF. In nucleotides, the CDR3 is TGTGCCAGCAGCTTAGGGCAGAACACAGATACGCAGTATTTT.

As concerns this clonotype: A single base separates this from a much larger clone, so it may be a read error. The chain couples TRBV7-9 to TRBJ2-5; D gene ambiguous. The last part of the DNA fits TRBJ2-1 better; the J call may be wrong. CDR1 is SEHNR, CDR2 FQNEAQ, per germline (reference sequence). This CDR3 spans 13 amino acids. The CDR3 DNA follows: TGTGCCAGCAGCTTAGATGGGCCCTACGAGCAGTTCTTC. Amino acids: CASSLDGPYEQFF.

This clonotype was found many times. In DNA, the CDR3 is TGTGCCAGCAGGGTAGCAGCTAGCACAGATACGCAGTATTTT. Its protein product is CASRVAASTDTQYF. The rearrangement uses TRBV19 and TRBJ2-3; tentative D call: TRBD1 (5 bases). Germline V gene lookup returns CDR1 LNHDA and CDR2 SQIVND (reference sequence). V shed 9 bases and J shed 0 bases, with 13 bases lying between them. The CDR3 extends over 14 amino acids.

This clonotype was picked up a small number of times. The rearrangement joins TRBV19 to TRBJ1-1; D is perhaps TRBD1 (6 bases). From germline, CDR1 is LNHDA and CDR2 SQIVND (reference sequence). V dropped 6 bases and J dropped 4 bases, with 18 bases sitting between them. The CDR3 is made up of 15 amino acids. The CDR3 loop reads CASRELLRGGTEAFF. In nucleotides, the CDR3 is TGTGCCAGTAGGGAGCTCCTAAGGGGGGGCACTGAAGCTTTCTTT.

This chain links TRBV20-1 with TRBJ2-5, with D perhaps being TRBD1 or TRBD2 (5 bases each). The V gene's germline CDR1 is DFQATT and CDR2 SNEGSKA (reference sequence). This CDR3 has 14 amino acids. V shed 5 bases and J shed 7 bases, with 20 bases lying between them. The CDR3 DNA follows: TGCAGTGCTTCCGGGAAAGGGGATTGGGGGACCCAGTACTTC. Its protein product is CSASGKGDWGTQYF.

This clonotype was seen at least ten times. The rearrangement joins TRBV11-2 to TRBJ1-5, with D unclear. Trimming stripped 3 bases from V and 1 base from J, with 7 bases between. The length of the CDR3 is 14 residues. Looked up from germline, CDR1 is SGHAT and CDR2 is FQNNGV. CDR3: CASSFSQSNQPQHF. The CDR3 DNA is TGTGCCAGCAGCTTTTCCCAAAGCAATCAGCCCCAGCATTTT.

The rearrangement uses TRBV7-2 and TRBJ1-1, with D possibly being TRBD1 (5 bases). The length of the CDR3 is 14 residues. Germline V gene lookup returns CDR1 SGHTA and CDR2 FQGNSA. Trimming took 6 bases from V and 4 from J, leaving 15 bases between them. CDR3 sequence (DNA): TGTGCCAGCAGGTCCAGGTTCGGGGGCACTGAAGCTTTCTTT. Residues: CASRSRFGGTEAFF.

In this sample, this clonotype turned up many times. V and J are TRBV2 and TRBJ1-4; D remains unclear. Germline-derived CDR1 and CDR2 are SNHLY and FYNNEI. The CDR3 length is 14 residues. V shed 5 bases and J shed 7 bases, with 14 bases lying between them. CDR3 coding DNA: TGTGCCAGCAGTTCCCGTCGTAGGGCTGAAAAACTGTTTTTT. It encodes CASSSRRRAEKLFF.

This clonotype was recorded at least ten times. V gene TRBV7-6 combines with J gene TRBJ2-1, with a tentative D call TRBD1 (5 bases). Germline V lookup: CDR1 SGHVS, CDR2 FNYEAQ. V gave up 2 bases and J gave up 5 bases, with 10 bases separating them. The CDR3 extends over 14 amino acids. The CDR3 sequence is CASSLIGRDNEQFF. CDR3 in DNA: TGTGCCAGCAGCTTAATCGGCAGGGACAATGAGCAGTTCTTC.

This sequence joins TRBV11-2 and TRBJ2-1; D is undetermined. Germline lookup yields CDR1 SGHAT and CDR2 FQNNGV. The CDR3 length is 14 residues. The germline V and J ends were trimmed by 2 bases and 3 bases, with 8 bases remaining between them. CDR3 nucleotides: TGTGCCAGCAGCTTATCCCGGAGCTACAATGAGCAGTTCTTC. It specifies CASSLSRSYNEQFF.

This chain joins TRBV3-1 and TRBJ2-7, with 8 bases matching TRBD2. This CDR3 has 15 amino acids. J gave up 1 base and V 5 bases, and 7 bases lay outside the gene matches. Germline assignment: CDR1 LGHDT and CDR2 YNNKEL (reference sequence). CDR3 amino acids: CASSFETSASYEQYF. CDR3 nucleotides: TGTGCCAGCAGCTTCGAGACTAGCGCTTCCTACGAGCAGTACTTC.

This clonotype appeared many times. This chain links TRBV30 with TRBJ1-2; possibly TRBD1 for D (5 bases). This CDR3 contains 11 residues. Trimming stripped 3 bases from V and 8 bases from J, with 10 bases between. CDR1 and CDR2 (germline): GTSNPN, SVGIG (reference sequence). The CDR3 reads CAWRGVLGYTF. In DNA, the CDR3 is TGTGCCTGGAGGGGGGTGTTGGGCTACACCTTC.

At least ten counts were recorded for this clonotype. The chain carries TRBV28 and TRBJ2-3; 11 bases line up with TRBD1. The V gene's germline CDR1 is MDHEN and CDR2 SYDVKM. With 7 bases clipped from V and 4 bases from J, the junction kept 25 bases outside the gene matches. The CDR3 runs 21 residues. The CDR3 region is CASTMSTGQGVLAGLADTQYF. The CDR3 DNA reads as TGTGCCAGCACCATGTCGACGGGACAGGGGGTATTAGCGGGACTTGCAGATACGCAGTATTTT.

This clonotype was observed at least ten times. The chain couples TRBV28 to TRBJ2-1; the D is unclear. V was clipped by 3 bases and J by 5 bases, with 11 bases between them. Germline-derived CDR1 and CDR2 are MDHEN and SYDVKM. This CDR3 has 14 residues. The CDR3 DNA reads TGTGCCAGCAGTTTCGGTTCTCGCAACAATGAGCAGTTCTTC. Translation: CASSFGSRNNEQFF.

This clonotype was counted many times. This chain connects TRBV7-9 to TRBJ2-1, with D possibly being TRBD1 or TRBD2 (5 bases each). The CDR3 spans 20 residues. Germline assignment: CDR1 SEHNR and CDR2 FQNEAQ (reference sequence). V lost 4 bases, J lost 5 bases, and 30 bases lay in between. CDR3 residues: CASSSDSLTPGPRLNNEQFF. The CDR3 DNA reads TGTGCCAGCAGCTCCGATTCCTTAACTCCGGGACCGAGACTGAACAATGAGCAGTTCTTC.

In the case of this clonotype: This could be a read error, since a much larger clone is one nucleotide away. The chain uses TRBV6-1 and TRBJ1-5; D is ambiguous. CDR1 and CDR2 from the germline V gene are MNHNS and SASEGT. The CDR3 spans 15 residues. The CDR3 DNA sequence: TGTGCCGGCAGTCCAAAGCGACTAGGTGGCCAGCCCCAGCATTTT. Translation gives CAGSPKRLGGQPQHF.

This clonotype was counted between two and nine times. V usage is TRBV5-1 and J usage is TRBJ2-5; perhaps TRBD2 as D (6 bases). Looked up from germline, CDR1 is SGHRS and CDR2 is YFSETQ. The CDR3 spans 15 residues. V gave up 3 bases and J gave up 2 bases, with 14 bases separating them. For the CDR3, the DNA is TGCGCCAGCAGCTCCGGCGCGGGGAGGCAAGAGACCCAGTACTTC. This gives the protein CASSSGAGRQETQYF.

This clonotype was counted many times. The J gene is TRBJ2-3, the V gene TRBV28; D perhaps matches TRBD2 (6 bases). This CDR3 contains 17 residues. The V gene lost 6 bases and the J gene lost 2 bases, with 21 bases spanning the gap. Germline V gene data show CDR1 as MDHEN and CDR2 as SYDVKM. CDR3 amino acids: CASSLGSWRENTDTQYF. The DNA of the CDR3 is TGTGCCAGCAGCCTCGGGTCGTGGAGGGAAAACACAGATACGCAGTATTTT.

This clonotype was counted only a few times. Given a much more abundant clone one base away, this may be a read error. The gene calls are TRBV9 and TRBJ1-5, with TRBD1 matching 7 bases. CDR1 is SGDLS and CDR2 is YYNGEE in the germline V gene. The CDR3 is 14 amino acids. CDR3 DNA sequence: TGTGCCAGCAGCCCCGGACAGGATAATCAGTCCCAGCATTTT. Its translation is CASSPGQDNQSQHF.

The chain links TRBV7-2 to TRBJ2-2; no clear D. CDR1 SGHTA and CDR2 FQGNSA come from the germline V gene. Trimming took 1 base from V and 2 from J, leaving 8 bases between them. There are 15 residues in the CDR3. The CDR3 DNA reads TGTGCCAGCAGCTTAGGGCATACTAACACCGGGGAGCTGTTTTTT. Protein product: CASSLGHTNTGELFF.

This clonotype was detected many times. The CDR3 DNA sequence: TGTGCCAGCAGTTTGTTCAGGGTTGGAGGCTACACCTTC. Its translation: CASSLFRVGGYTF. The chain couples TRBV28 to TRBJ1-2, with D possibly TRBD1 on 5 matching bases. Germline V CDR1 and CDR2: MDHEN, SYDVKM. The CDR3 totals 13 residues. V was clipped by 3 bases and J by 8 bases, with 13 bases between them.

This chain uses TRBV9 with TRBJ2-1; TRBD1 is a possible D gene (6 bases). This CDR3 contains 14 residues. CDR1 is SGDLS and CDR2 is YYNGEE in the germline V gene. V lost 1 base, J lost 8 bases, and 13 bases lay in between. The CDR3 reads CASSVTGTGYEQFF. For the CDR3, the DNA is TGTGCCAGCAGCGTAACAGGGACGGGATATGAGCAGTTCTTC.

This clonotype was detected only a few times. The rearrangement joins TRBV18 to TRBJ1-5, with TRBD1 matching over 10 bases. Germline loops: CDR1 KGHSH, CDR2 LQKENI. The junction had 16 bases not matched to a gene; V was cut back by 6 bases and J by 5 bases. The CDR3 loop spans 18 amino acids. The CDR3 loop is CASSQVRPSGTGDQPQHF. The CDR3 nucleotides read TGTGCCAGCTCGCAAGTCAGGCCGTCCGGGACAGGGGATCAGCCCCAGCATTTT.

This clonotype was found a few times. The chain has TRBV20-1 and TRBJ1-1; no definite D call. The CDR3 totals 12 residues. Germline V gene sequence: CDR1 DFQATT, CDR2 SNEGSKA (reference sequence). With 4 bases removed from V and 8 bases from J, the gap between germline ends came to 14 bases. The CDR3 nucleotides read TGCAGTGCTAAGCCCCTATACGGGGAAGCTTTCTTT. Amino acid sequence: CSAKPLYGEAFF.

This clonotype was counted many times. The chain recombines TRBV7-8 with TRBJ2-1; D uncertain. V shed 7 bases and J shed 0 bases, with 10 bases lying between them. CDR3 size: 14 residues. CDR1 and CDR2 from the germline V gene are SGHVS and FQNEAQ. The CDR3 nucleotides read TGTGCCAGCACCGATCCGAGCTCCTACAATGAGCAGTTCTTC. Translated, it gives CASTDPSSYNEQFF. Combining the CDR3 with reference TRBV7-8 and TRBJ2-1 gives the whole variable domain GAGVSQSPRYKVAKRGQDVALRCDPISGHVSLFWYQQALGQGPEFLTYFQNEAQLDKSGLPSDRFFAERPEGSVSTLKIQRTQQEDSAVYLCASTDPSSYNEQFFGPGTRLTVL.

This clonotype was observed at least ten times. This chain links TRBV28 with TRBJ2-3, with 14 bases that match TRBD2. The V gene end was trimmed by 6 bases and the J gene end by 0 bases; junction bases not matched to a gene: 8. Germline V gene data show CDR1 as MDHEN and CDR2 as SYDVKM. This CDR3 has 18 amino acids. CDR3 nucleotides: TGTGCCAGCAGAACCGGGACTAGCGGGAGTACAAGCACAGATACGCAGTATTTT. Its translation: CASRTGTSGSTSTDTQYF.

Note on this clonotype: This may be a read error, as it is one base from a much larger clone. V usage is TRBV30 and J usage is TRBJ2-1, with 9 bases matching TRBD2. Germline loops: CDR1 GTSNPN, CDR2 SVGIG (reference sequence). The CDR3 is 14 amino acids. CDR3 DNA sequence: TGTGCCTGGAGCGCGGGACTAGCCCACAATGGGCAGTTCTTC. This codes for CAWSAGLAHNGQFF.

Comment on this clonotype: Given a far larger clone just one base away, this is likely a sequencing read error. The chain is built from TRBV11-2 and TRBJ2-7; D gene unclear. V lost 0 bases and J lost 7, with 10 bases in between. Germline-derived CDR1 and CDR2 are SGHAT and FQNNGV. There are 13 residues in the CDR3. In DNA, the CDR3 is TGTGCCAGCAGCTTAGATCCTGGGAATGAGCAGTACTTC. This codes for CASSLDPGNEQYF.